This T cell receptor beta chain comes out of a study of patients and donors after allogeneic stem cell transplantation. This CDR3 is built from 16 residues. V shed 3 bases, J shed 6 bases, and the junction held 11 bases outside the gene matches. Germline V gene lookup returns CDR1 MDHEN and CDR2 SYDVKM. TCRdb fed the RT-PCR reads into MiXCR, producing one record per CDR3 protein. The profile covers over 9,500 distinct CDR3 sequences, with approximately 6.3% appearing a single time and roughly 27% taken by the ten largest. This clonotype was observed many times. The chain has TRBV28 and TRBJ2-4, with 7 bases that match TRBD1. Sequences were obtained from blood, either unsorted or a sorted T cell fraction (not recorded which). The TCR was taken from a human donor who was either an allogeneic HSCT recipient or a stem cell or donor lymphocyte infusion donor (not recorded which). It is not recorded whose cells these are; they may come from a transplant donor. The CDR3: CASSLGKGARRNIQYF. For the CDR3, the DNA is TGTGCCAGCAGTTTGGGGAAGGGGGCACGGAGAAACATTCAGTACTTC.